The sample holds a few counts of the clone carrying this T cell receptor beta chain. The data are from a study of blood T cells in healthy people across ages. The J segment lost 9 bases and the V segment lost 6 bases, leaving 13 bases of the junction unmatched. CDR3 size: 15 residues. Together with a sample-barcoded 5' primer, a J-beta primer mix was included in a second PCR lasting roughly 6 to 12 cycles. One entry per CDR3 protein, called by TCRdb with MiXCR from the 5' RACE reads. The sample yields roughly 1,000,000 distinct CDR3 sequences, roughly a quarter seen once. The same sample was also studied in work on T cells of mothers and their children.

Sequenced: blood. The source of this sequence is a girl aged 2-15 years in good health. The chain combines TRBV12-3 or TRBV12-4 with TRBJ2-3; 9 bases fit TRBD2. CDR3 in amino acids: CASSPPQAGGETQYF. DNA of the CDR3: TGTGCCAGCAGCCCGCCCCAAGCGGGAGGTGAAACGCAGTATTTT.